The sequence of this T cell receptor beta chain was determined in a study of T-cell reconstitution after alpha-beta-depleted transplantation in children. Study-wide results and caveats: Reportedly, alpha-beta T cells present about two months post-transplant originated from several hundred expanded clones of graft origin. T-cell counts and diversity at one year post-transplant came mainly from newly produced T cells.

The CDR3 is 15 amino acids. The J segment lost 3 bases and the V segment lost 7 bases, leaving 6 bases of the junction unmatched. Molecular barcoding with unique molecular identifiers was used for the TCRbeta library. TCRdb used MiXCR to reprocess the PCR reads, holding one entry per CDR3 protein. The sample has roughly 670,000 distinct CDR3 sequences, around 13% seen once. This clonotype was seen a handful of times. The antigen is undetermined. This clonotype was sampled from a girl aged 2 to 9 with congenital amegakaryocytic thrombocytopenia, due to receive a stem cell transplant. The chain joins TRBV12-3 or TRBV12-4 to TRBJ2-7; TRBD2 aligns across 13 bases. The starting material was PBMCs, obtained before TCRalphabeta/CD19-depleted stem cell transplant. This CDR3 reads CASTKGTSGVYEQYF. The CDR3 DNA reads TGTGCCAGCACCAAGGGGACTAGCGGGGTCTACGAGCAGTACTTC.